Sequencing of this T cell receptor beta chain was carried out in a study of T cell responses to AZD1222 COVID-19 vaccine. Broader study findings: Clonal diversity may have been underestimated in mostly white British donors.

As regards this clone: What it binds is unknown.

Sequencing was performed with immunoSEQ multiplex PCR; in TCRdb, only in-frame clones are kept and a portion is missing. The table shows 150,000 to 180,000 clones, with roughly nine tenths occurring only once. This CDR3 has 15 amino acids. Per germline, CDR1 SNHLY and CDR2 FYNNEI. V was pared by 8 bases and J by 1 base, with 14 bases between. Specimen: peripheral blood, collected on day 0 of AZD1222 vaccination. The J gene is TRBJ1-4, the V gene TRBV2, with no clear D. This clonotype was sampled from an adult in good health. The CDR3 DNA follows: TGTGCCAGCTCGCTCCAGGTTTTAACTAATGAAAAACTGTTTTTT. Protein: CASSLQVLTNEKLFF.